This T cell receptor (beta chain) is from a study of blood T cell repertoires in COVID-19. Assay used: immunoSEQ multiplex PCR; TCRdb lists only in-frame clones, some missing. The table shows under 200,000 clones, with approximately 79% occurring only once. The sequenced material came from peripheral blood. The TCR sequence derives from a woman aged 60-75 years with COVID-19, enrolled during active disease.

The CDR3 here is CASSVIGTANQPQHF. The CDR3, as DNA: TGTGCCAGCAGTGTCATCGGGACAGCCAATCAGCCCCAGCATTTT. The chain joins TRBV28 to TRBJ1-5; 7 positions agree with TRBD1. The CDR3 consists of 15 residues. Trimming took 5 bases from V and 3 from J; bases not matched to a gene: 7. The germline V gene has CDR1 MDHEN and CDR2 SYDVKM.